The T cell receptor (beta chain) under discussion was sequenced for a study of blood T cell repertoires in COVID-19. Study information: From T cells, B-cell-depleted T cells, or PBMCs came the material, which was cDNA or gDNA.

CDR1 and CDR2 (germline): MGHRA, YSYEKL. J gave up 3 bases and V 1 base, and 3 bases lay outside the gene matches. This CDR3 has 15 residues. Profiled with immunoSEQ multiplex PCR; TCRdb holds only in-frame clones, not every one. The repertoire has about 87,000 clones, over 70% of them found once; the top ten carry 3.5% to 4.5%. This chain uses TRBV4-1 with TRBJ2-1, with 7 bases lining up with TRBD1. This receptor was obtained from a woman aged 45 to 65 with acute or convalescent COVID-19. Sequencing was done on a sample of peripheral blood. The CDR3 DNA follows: TGCGCCAGCAGCCAAGCGGACAGGAACTACAATGAGCAGTTCTTC. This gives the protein CASSQADRNYNEQFF.